This T cell receptor (beta chain) was captured in a study of lymphopenia after photon versus proton radiotherapy. V shed 5 bases and J shed 9 bases, with 19 bases lying between them. The CDR3 runs 14 residues. Per germline, CDR1 MNHNY and CDR2 SVGAGI (reference sequence). Sequencing used immunoSEQ multiplex PCR; TCRdb keeps in-frame clones, though not all of them. Of roughly 25,000 clones listed, 90% are singletons. The sequenced sample was peripheral blood, obtained from a patient treated with photon-based radiotherapy. This clonotype originated in a woman aged 45-65 years with cholangiocarcinoma. The genes are TRBV6-6 and TRBJ1-2; no clear D. CDR3 sequence reads: CASSQTSTSGRYTF. DNA for the CDR3: TGTGCCAGCAGTCAAACATCCACGTCGGGTCGCTACACCTTC.